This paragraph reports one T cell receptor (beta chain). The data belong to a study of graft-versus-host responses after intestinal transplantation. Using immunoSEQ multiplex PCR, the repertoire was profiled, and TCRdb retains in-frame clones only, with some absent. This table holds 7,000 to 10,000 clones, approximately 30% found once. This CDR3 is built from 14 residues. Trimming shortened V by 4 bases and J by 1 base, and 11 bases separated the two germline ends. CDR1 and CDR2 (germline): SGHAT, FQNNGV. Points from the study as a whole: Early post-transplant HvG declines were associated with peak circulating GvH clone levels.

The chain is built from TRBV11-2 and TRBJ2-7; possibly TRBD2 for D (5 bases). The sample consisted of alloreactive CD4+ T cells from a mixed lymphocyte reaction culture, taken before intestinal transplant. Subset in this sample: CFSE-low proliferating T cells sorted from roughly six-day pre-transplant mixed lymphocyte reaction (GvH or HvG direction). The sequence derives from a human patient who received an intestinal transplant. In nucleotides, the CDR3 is TGTGCCAGCAGCTACGGACTCGTATCCTACGAGCAGTACTTC. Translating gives CASSYGLVSYEQYF.